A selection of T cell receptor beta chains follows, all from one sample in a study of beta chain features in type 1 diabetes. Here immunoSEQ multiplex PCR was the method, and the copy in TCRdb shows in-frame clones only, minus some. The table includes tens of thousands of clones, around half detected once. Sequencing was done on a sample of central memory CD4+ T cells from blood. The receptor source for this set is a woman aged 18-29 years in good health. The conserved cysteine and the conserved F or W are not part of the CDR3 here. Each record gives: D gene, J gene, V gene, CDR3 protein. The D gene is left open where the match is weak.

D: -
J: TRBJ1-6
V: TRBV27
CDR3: ASSPTPGGNSPLH

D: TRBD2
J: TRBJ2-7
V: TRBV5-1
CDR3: ASSLDGRSMNEQY

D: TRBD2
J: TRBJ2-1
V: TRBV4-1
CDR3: ASSQAGLAGFKIGF

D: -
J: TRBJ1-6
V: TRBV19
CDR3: ASSTRTRSPLH

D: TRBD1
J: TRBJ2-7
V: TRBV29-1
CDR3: SVARDSAYEQY

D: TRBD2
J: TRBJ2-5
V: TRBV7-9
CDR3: ASSQGLAVAQETQY

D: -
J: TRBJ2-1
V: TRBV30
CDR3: AWSLRGPYNEQF

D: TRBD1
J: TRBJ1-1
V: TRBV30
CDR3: AWSRGTGTEAF

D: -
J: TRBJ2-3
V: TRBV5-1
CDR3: ASSPLSAGAKTDTQY

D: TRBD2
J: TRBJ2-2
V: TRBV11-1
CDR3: ASSIGQGTSWLAGELF

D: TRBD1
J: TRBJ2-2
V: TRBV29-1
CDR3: SVPTGAMNTGELF

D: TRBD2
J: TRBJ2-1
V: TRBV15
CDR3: ATSRVFGAGENNEQF

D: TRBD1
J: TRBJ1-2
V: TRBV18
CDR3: ASSPGQGDGYT

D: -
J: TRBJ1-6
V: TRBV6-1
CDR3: ASSDMTDNSPLH

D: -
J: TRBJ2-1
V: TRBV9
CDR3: ASSVDNYNEQF

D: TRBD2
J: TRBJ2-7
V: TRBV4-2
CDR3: ASSQDRTSGEQY

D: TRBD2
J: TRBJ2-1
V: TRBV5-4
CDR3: ASSRGGVRAGSTYNEQF

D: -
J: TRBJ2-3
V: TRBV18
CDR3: ASSPLQGTDTQY

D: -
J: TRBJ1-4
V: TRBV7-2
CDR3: ASSLTGLTEKLF

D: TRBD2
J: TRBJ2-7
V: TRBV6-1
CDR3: ASSELAGENYEQY

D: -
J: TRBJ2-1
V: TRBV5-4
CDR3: ASRVGGYNEQF

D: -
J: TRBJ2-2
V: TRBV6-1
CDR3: ASSGGITNTGELF

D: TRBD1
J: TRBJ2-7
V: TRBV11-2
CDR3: ASTLDRGPLEQY

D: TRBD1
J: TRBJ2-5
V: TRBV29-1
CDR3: SVRTGLQETQY

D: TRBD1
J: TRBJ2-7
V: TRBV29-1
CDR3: SVADREVREQY